This T cell receptor beta chain appears in the sequencing data of a study of shared clonotypes between healthy human individuals. Regarding the study as a whole: Sampling used blood alone; tissue repertoires probably differ. The donor pool, a small one, limited the genetic and exposure-history diversity represented.

Turning to this clone: Antigen: not known.

Trimming removed 1 base from V and 6 bases from J, with 19 bases in between. Germline V gene data show CDR1 as SGHRS and CDR2 as YFSETQ. This CDR3 spans 16 amino acids. Generated by immunoSEQ multiplex PCR, the TCRdb table keeps only in-frame clones and is missing some. The sample includes 1,500,000 or so clones, approximately 98.5% of them seen just once. The clonotype was recovered from a man in his thirties or forties in good health. The chain couples TRBV5-1 to TRBJ1-2, with D possibly TRBD1 on 5 matching bases. The sample consisted of naive CD4+ T cells sorted from blood. The subset is: CD45RA+ positively selected. The CDR3 bases are TGCGCCAGCAGCTTGATCAATTCGGGCCAGACAGATGGCTACACCTTC. Translation gives CASSLINSGQTDGYTF.